This is a list of T cell receptor beta chains from one sample in a study of identical twins. MiXCR, applied by TCRdb to the 5' RACE reads, yields one record per CDR3 protein. This table holds 550,000 to 700,000 distinct CDR3 sequences, more than 9% found once. These sequences were also reported in another study, on yellow fever vaccine responses in identical twins.

Sample: PBMCs. The source is a woman under 30 in good health. CDR3s include the opening cysteine and the closing phenylalanine or tryptophan. The D gene is left open where the match is weak. Some rows mark clone size as missing; the rest say once, few, many or name a class of expanded clone.

J gene: TRBJ2-2; V gene: TRBV11-2; CDR3 length: 19; clone size: few; D gene: TRBD2; CDR3 DNA: TGTGCCAGCAGCCTCCGAAATCTAGCGGGAGGGACCCACACCGGGGAGCTGTTTTTT; CDR3 protein: CASSLRNLAGGTHTGELFF
J gene: TRBJ2-7; V gene: TRBV5-1; CDR3 length: 17; clone size: many; D gene: .; CDR3 DNA: TGCGCCAGCAGCTTGTCCCTAACAGTGGATAACTCCTACGAGCAGTACTTC; CDR3 protein: CASSLSLTVDNSYEQYF
J gene: TRBJ2-7; V gene: TRBV29-1; CDR3 length: 11; clone size: few; D gene: .; CDR3 DNA: TGCAGCGTTGAAGGTGTAGTAGAGCAGTACTTC; CDR3 protein: CSVEGVVEQYF
J gene: TRBJ1-5; V gene: TRBV29-1; CDR3 length: 13; clone size: few; D gene: .; CDR3 DNA: TGCAGCGTTGAGACAGGCTACGATCAGCCCCAGCATTTT; CDR3 protein: CSVETGYDQPQHF
J gene: TRBJ1-1; V gene: TRBV3-1; CDR3 length: 16; clone size: few; D gene: .; CDR3 DNA: TGTGCCAGCAGCCAAGATCTGGGGGGTTGGGCATCTGAAGCTTTCTTT; CDR3 protein: CASSQDLGGWASEAFF
J gene: TRBJ2-7; V gene: TRBV9; CDR3 length: 14; clone size: many; D gene: .; CDR3 DNA: TGTGCCAGCAGCGTAGGTGGTAGCGTCCACGAGCAGTACTTC; CDR3 protein: CASSVGGSVHEQYF
J gene: TRBJ2-6; V gene: TRBV20-1; CDR3 length: 14; clone size: .; D gene: .; CDR3 DNA: TGCAGTGCTACTCGGAGCGCAGGGGCCAACGTCCTGACTTTC; CDR3 protein: CSATRSAGANVLTF
J gene: TRBJ2-3; V gene: TRBV3-1; CDR3 length: 13; clone size: few; D gene: .; CDR3 DNA: TGTGCCAGCAGCCAAACACCCTTTAATACGCAGTATTTT; CDR3 protein: CASSQTPFNTQYF
J gene: TRBJ2-7; V gene: TRBV6-1; CDR3 length: 14; clone size: .; D gene: .; CDR3 DNA: TGTGCCAGCAACCTAGGGGCAGGGGTGGGGGAGCAGTACTTC; CDR3 protein: CASNLGAGVGEQYF
J gene: TRBJ2-7; V gene: TRBV5-6; CDR3 length: 12; clone size: few; D gene: .; CDR3 DNA: TGTGCCAGCAGCTTGGCCGGGAAAGAGCAGTACTTC; CDR3 protein: CASSLAGKEQYF
J gene: TRBJ2-5; V gene: TRBV7-3; CDR3 length: 15; clone size: few; D gene: .; CDR3 DNA: TGTGCCAGCAGCTTAACCGGACGTGACCAAGAGACCCAGTACTTC; CDR3 protein: CASSLTGRDQETQYF
J gene: TRBJ2-3; V gene: TRBV14; CDR3 length: 14; clone size: .; D gene: .; CDR3 DNA: TGTGCCAGCAGCCGTAGGCCCACTTCAGATACGCAGTATTTT; CDR3 protein: CASSRRPTSDTQYF
J gene: TRBJ1-6; V gene: TRBV12-3/TRBV12-4; CDR3 length: 17; clone size: few; D gene: TRBD1; CDR3 DNA: TGTGCCAGCAGTTTTGATTACCGGGACAGGGGTTATTCACCCCTCCACTTT; CDR3 protein: CASSFDYRDRGYSPLHF
J gene: TRBJ2-1; V gene: TRBV28; CDR3 length: 11; clone size: .; D gene: .; CDR3 DNA: TGTGCCAGCAGTCCTCGGGTACTCCAGTTCTTC; CDR3 protein: CASSPRVLQFF
J gene: TRBJ2-3; V gene: TRBV3-1; CDR3 length: 15; clone size: .; D gene: .; CDR3 DNA: TGTGCCAGCAGCCAAGCAGCCAGAGACACAGATACGCAGTATTTT; CDR3 protein: CASSQAARDTDTQYF
J gene: TRBJ2-7; V gene: TRBV5-6; CDR3 length: 15; clone size: .; D gene: .; CDR3 DNA: TGTGCCAGCAGCCCAGACAGGTCCCAGACTCTCGAGCAGTACTTC; CDR3 protein: CASSPDRSQTLEQYF
J gene: TRBJ2-7; V gene: TRBV29-1; CDR3 length: 16; clone size: many; D gene: TRBD1; CDR3 DNA: TGCAGCGTTGAAGGTGGTGCAGGGGGTTATCTCAACGAGCAGTACTTC; CDR3 protein: CSVEGGAGGYLNEQYF
J gene: TRBJ2-1; V gene: TRBV7-9; CDR3 length: 15; clone size: many; D gene: TRBD1; CDR3 DNA: TGTGCCAGCAGCTTATGGGACAGGGGTACAAATGAGCAGTTCTTC; CDR3 protein: CASSLWDRGTNEQFF
J gene: TRBJ2-7; V gene: TRBV11-2; CDR3 length: 13; clone size: few; D gene: .; CDR3 DNA: TGTGCCAGCAGCTTACCGCTTTTATCCGAGCAGTACTTC; CDR3 protein: CASSLPLLSEQYF
J gene: TRBJ2-7; V gene: TRBV4-3; CDR3 length: 15; clone size: few; D gene: .; CDR3 DNA: TGCGCCAGCAGCCAAGACAGGGTGAAGGGGTACGAGCAGTACTTC; CDR3 protein: CASSQDRVKGYEQYF
J gene: TRBJ2-5; V gene: TRBV10-3; CDR3 length: 16; clone size: .; D gene: TRBD2; CDR3 DNA: TGTGCCATCAGTGAGACCGGACTAGCGGTGCGAGAGACCCAGTACTTC; CDR3 protein: CAISETGLAVRETQYF
J gene: TRBJ2-3; V gene: TRBV20-1; CDR3 length: 15; clone size: .; D gene: TRBD2; CDR3 DNA: TGCAGTGCTCGACTAGCGGGCCTACCTCCAGATACGCAGTATTTT; CDR3 protein: CSARLAGLPPDTQYF
J gene: TRBJ2-7; V gene: TRBV7-9; CDR3 length: 15; clone size: many; D gene: TRBD2; CDR3 DNA: TGTGCCAGCAGCCATCCTAGCGGGAGTTTATACGAGCAGTACTTC; CDR3 protein: CASSHPSGSLYEQYF
J gene: TRBJ2-5; V gene: TRBV7-9; CDR3 length: 14; clone size: many; D gene: .; CDR3 DNA: TGTGCCAGCAGCCCGTCTACGGGGGTAGAGACCCAGTACTTC; CDR3 protein: CASSPSTGVETQYF
J gene: TRBJ2-7; V gene: TRBV10-2; CDR3 length: 12; clone size: many; D gene: .; CDR3 DNA: TGCGCCAGCAGTGACAGGGCCTACGAGCAGTACTTC; CDR3 protein: CASSDRAYEQYF
J gene: TRBJ2-1; V gene: TRBV5-6; CDR3 length: 15; clone size: many; D gene: TRBD2; CDR3 DNA: TGTGCCAGCAGCTTGGTCGGGACTACGAACAATGAGCAGTTCTTC; CDR3 protein: CASSLVGTTNNEQFF
J gene: TRBJ1-3; V gene: TRBV9; CDR3 length: 14; clone size: few; D gene: .; CDR3 DNA: TGTGCCAGCACCGAGGGGGTTTCTGGAAACACCATATATTTT; CDR3 protein: CASTEGVSGNTIYF
J gene: TRBJ2-3; V gene: TRBV19; CDR3 length: 12; clone size: few; D gene: .; CDR3 DNA: TGTGCCAGCAAATACGACACAGATACGCAGTATTTT; CDR3 protein: CASKYDTDTQYF
J gene: TRBJ2-1; V gene: TRBV9; CDR3 length: 14; clone size: many; D gene: TRBD2; CDR3 DNA: TGTGCCAGCAGCCCACAACTAGCGGGCAATGAGCAGTTCTTC; CDR3 protein: CASSPQLAGNEQFF
J gene: TRBJ2-5; V gene: TRBV20-1; CDR3 length: 14; clone size: few; D gene: .; CDR3 DNA: TGCAGTGCTAGCCCTAGGACCGCACGGGAGACCCAGTACTTC; CDR3 protein: CSASPRTARETQYF
J gene: TRBJ2-1; V gene: TRBV12-3/TRBV12-4; CDR3 length: 20; clone size: few; D gene: .; CDR3 DNA: TGTGCCAGCAGTTTATGGTGGGGTATTCTGGGAACGGTCGAGGGGAATGAGCAGTTCTTC; CDR3 protein: CASSLWWGILGTVEGNEQFF
J gene: TRBJ1-1; V gene: TRBV6-2/TRBV6-3; CDR3 length: 12; clone size: many; D gene: .; CDR3 DNA: TGTGCCAGCAGTTACGCGGGGGGTGAAGCTTTCTTT; CDR3 protein: CASSYAGGEAFF
J gene: TRBJ1-6; V gene: TRBV29-1; CDR3 length: 13; clone size: many; D gene: .; CDR3 DNA: TGCAGCGTCGCCAGTGCCTATAATTCACCCCTCCACTTT; CDR3 protein: CSVASAYNSPLHF
J gene: TRBJ1-6; V gene: TRBV7-2; CDR3 length: 16; clone size: .; D gene: .; CDR3 DNA: TGTGCCAGCAGCCCCCGGAAAACGAAGGTTGATTCACCCCTCCACTTT; CDR3 protein: CASSPRKTKVDSPLHF
J gene: TRBJ2-7; V gene: TRBV27; CDR3 length: 13; clone size: few; D gene: TRBD1; CDR3 DNA: TGTGCCAGCTGGACAGGATACTCCTACGAGCAGTACTTC; CDR3 protein: CASWTGYSYEQYF
J gene: TRBJ2-3; V gene: TRBV20-1; CDR3 length: 14; clone size: few; D gene: TRBD2; CDR3 DNA: TGCAGTGCTCAACTAGCGGGCCCTCCAGATACGCAGTATTTT; CDR3 protein: CSAQLAGPPDTQYF
J gene: TRBJ1-5; V gene: TRBV2; CDR3 length: 13; clone size: few; D gene: .; CDR3 DNA: TGTGCCAGCAGTGCGGGAGAAGATCAGCCCCAGCATTTT; CDR3 protein: CASSAGEDQPQHF
J gene: TRBJ2-7; V gene: TRBV7-2; CDR3 length: 13; clone size: .; D gene: TRBD1; CDR3 DNA: TGTGCCAGCAGCCCGACAGGGTCTTTTGGGCAGTACTTC; CDR3 protein: CASSPTGSFGQYF
J gene: TRBJ2-4; V gene: TRBV11-2; CDR3 length: 18; clone size: .; D gene: TRBD2; CDR3 DNA: TGTGCCAGCAGCCGACTAGCGGGAAATAGTGTAGCCAAAAACATTCAGTACTTC; CDR3 protein: CASSRLAGNSVAKNIQYF
J gene: TRBJ2-3; V gene: TRBV2; CDR3 length: 13; clone size: .; D gene: .; CDR3 DNA: TGTGCCACCACGATGACAGGCACAGATACGCAGTATTTT; CDR3 protein: CATTMTGTDTQYF
J gene: TRBJ2-7; V gene: TRBV6-5; CDR3 length: 15; clone size: .; D gene: .; CDR3 DNA: TGTGCCAGCAGTTTTTCCCCTTCGGGCTCCTACGAGCAGTACTTC; CDR3 protein: CASSFSPSGSYEQYF
J gene: TRBJ2-2; V gene: TRBV29-1; CDR3 length: 16; clone size: few; D gene: TRBD2; CDR3 DNA: TGCAGCGTTGAAGATCGGGAGGGGCCGGGCACCGGGGAGCTGTTTTTT; CDR3 protein: CSVEDREGPGTGELFF
J gene: TRBJ2-1; V gene: TRBV7-2; CDR3 length: 16; clone size: .; D gene: .; CDR3 DNA: TGTGCCAGCAGCTTTGATGTAGGGAGCTCCTACAATGAGCAGTTCTTC; CDR3 protein: CASSFDVGSSYNEQFF
J gene: TRBJ2-3; V gene: TRBV29-1; CDR3 length: 14; clone size: many; D gene: TRBD2; CDR3 DNA: TGCAGCGTTGTGTCTAGCGGTTCCACAGATACGCAGTATTTT; CDR3 protein: CSVVSSGSTDTQYF
J gene: TRBJ2-1; V gene: TRBV3-1; CDR3 length: 18; clone size: .; D gene: .; CDR3 DNA: TGTGCCAGCAGCTCCTTTGCGTCCTTTGGGCGTCCCACCAATGAGCAGTTCTTC; CDR3 protein: CASSSFASFGRPTNEQFF
J gene: TRBJ2-3; V gene: TRBV20-1; CDR3 length: 16; clone size: few; D gene: TRBD2; CDR3 DNA: TGCAGTGCTAGAGCCACAGGGACTAGTCTTTCAGATACGCAGTATTTT; CDR3 protein: CSARATGTSLSDTQYF
J gene: TRBJ1-4; V gene: TRBV12-3/TRBV12-4; CDR3 length: 13; clone size: .; D gene: .; CDR3 DNA: TGTGCCAGCAACCAACGGACAGCTGAAAAACTGTTTTTT; CDR3 protein: CASNQRTAEKLFF
J gene: TRBJ2-7; V gene: TRBV6-1; CDR3 length: 15; clone size: few; D gene: TRBD1; CDR3 DNA: TGTGCCAGCACTGCGTGGGACAGGGGAGCCCACGAGCAGTACTTC; CDR3 protein: CASTAWDRGAHEQYF
J gene: TRBJ2-3; V gene: TRBV6-1; CDR3 length: 19; clone size: .; D gene: TRBD2; CDR3 DNA: TGTGCCAGCAGTCCCCTGACTAGCGGGGGCACACCTAGCACAGATACGCAGTATTTT; CDR3 protein: CASSPLTSGGTPSTDTQYF
J gene: TRBJ2-3; V gene: TRBV7-2; CDR3 length: 16; clone size: few; D gene: TRBD2; CDR3 DNA: TGTGCCAGCAGCTTAGATATTAGCGGGAAGGTAGATACGCAGTATTTT; CDR3 protein: CASSLDISGKVDTQYF
J gene: TRBJ2-7; V gene: TRBV7-9; CDR3 length: 13; clone size: .; D gene: .; CDR3 DNA: TGTGCCAGCAGCACCTGGGGCTCCTACGAGCAGTACTTC; CDR3 protein: CASSTWGSYEQYF
J gene: TRBJ2-7; V gene: TRBV12-3/TRBV12-4; CDR3 length: 16; clone size: few; D gene: TRBD2; CDR3 DNA: TGTGCCAGCAGTGGCCCCGCTAGCGGGGGAAACGTTGAGCAGTACTTC; CDR3 protein: CASSGPASGGNVEQYF
J gene: TRBJ1-6; V gene: TRBV9; CDR3 length: 14; clone size: .; D gene: .; CDR3 DNA: TGTGCCAGCAGCGTCCGGGGGTTGGATTCACCCCTCCACTTT; CDR3 protein: CASSVRGLDSPLHF
J gene: TRBJ2-2; V gene: TRBV7-8; CDR3 length: 17; clone size: few; D gene: TRBD1; CDR3 DNA: TGTGCCAGCAGCCCCTGGACAGGGGGTAGTAGTACCGGGGAGCTGTTTTTT; CDR3 protein: CASSPWTGGSSTGELFF
J gene: TRBJ2-3; V gene: TRBV20-1; CDR3 length: 14; clone size: .; D gene: TRBD2; CDR3 DNA: TGCAGTGCTCAGAAGCGGGGTGAAGCAGATACGCAGTATTTT; CDR3 protein: CSAQKRGEADTQYF
J gene: TRBJ2-1; V gene: TRBV7-2; CDR3 length: 14; clone size: few; D gene: .; CDR3 DNA: TGTGCCAGCGACCGGGGGAGCTCCTACAATGAGCAGTTCTTC; CDR3 protein: CASDRGSSYNEQFF
J gene: TRBJ2-5; V gene: TRBV20-1; CDR3 length: 14; clone size: many; D gene: .; CDR3 DNA: TGCAGTGCTAGAGACGGTCTAGCACAAGAGACCCAGTACTTC; CDR3 protein: CSARDGLAQETQYF
J gene: TRBJ2-3; V gene: TRBV10-3; CDR3 length: 13; clone size: .; D gene: .; CDR3 DNA: TGTGCCATCAGGGGGCTGGGCACAGATACGCAGTATTTT; CDR3 protein: CAIRGLGTDTQYF